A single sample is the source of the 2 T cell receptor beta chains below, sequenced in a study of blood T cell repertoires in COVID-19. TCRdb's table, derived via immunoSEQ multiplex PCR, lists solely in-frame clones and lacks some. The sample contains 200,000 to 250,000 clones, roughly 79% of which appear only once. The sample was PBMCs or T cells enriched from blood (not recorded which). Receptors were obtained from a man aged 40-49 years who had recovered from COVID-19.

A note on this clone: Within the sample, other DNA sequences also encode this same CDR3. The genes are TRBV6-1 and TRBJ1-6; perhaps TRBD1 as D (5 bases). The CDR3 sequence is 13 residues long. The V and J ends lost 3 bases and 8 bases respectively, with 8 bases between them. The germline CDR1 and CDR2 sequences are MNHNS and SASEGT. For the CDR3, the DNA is TGTGCCAGCAGTGATCGGGGGGATTCACCCCTCCACTTT. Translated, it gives CASSDRGDSPLHF.

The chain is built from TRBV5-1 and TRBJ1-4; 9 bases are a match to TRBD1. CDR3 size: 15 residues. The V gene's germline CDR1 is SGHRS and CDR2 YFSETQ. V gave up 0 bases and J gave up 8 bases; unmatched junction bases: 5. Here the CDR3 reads CASSLAGQGYEKLFF. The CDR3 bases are TGCGCCAGCAGCTTGGCGGGACAGGGCTACGAAAAACTGTTTTTT. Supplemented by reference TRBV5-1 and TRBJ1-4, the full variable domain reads KAGVTQTPRYLIKTRGQQVTLSCSPISGHRSVSWYQQTPGQGLQFLFEYFSETQRNKGNFPGRFSGRQFSNSRSEMNVSTLELGDSALYLCASSLAGQGYEKLFFGSGTQLSVL.